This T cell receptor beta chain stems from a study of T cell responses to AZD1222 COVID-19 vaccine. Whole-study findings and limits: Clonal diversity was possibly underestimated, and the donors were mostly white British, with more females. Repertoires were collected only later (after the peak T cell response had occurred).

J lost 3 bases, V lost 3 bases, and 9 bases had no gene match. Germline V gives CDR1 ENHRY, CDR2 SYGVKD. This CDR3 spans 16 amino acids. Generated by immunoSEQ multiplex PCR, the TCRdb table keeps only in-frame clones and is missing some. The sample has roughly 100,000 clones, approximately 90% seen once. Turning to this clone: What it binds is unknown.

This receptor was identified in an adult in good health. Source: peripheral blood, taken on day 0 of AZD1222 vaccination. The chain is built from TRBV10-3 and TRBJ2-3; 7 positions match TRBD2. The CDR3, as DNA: TGTGCCATCAGTGACCCCGGGGGAGGGCAAACAGATACGCAGTATTTT. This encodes CAISDPGGGQTDTQYF.